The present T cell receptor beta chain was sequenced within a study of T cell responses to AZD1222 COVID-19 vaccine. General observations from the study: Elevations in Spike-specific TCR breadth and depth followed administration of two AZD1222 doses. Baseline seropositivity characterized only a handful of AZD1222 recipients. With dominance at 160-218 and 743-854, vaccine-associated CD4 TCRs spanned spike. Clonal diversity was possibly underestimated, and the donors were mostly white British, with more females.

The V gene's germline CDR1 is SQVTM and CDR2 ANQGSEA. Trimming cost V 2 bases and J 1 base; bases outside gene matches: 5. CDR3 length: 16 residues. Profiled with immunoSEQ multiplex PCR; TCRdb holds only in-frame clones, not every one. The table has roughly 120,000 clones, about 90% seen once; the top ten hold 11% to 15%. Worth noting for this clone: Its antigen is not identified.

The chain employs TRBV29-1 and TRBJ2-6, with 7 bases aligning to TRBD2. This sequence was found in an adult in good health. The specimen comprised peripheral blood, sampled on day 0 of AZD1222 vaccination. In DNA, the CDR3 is TGCAGCGTTGAAACTTTGGGGGGGTCTGGGGCCAACGTCCTGACTTTC. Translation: CSVETLGGSGANVLTF.